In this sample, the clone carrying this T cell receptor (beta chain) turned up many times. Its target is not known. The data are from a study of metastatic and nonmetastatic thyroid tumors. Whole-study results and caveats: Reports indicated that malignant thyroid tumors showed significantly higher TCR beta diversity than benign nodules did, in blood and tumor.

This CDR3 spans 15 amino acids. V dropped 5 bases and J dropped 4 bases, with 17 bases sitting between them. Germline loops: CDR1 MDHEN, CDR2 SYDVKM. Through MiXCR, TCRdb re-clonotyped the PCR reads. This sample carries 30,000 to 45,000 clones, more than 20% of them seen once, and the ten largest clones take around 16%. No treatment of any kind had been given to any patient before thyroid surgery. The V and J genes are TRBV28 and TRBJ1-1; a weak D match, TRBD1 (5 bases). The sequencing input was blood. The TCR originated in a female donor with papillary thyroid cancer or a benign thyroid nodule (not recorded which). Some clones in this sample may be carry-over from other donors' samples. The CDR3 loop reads CASSLLLGTSTEAFF. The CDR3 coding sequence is TGTGCCAGCAGTCTCCTTTTGGGGACCAGCACTGAAGCTTTCTTT.